The 16 T cell receptor beta chains in this list originate from one sample, sequenced in a study of Graves' ophthalmopathy and Graves' hyperthyroidism listed by TCRdb under 2018. The instrument was an Illumina HiSeq 2000. TCR beta CDR3 regions were amplified from RNA transcripts for repertoire sequencing. The first round was an RT-PCR using HTBI primers with the Qiagen OneStep RT-PCR kit, and this first round was followed by a second-round multiplex PCR, then size selection and purification. TCRdb trimmed the raw reads at Q25, called clones with MiXCR and kept productive beta chains. Identical CDR3 proteins give one entry, which carries the most common genes and DNA. This sample is represented by hundreds of thousands of distinct CDR3 sequences; around 40% of them were singletons. The ten top clones hold 35% to 55% of the sample. Sequences were obtained from peripheral blood. The receptors shown here come from an adult man with Graves' ophthalmopathy.

J is TRBJ1-1 and V is TRBV12-3 or TRBV12-4; the match to TRBD1 covers 8 bases. V was clipped by 6 bases and J by 6 bases; unmatched bases: 9. The CDR3 is 14 amino acids. The CDR3 nucleotides are TGTGCCAGCAGGAACGGACAGGGAAGTCCTGAAGCTTTCTTT. It is translated as CASRNGQGSPEAFF.

This chain joins TRBV11-1 and TRBJ2-5, with D unclear. Germline V lookup: CDR1 SGHAT, CDR2 FQDESV (reference sequence). The ends were cut back, 2 bases at V and 4 bases at J, with 11 bases in the middle. The CDR3 is 14 residues long. CDR3 sequence: CASSLRPAGETQYF. CDR3 bases: TGTGCCAGCAGCTTACGACCTGCAGGAGAGACCCAGTACTTC.

This clonotype showed up many times. V usage is TRBV29-1 and J usage is TRBJ2-7, with D unresolved. The V gene's germline CDR1 is SQVTM and CDR2 ANQGSEA. This CDR3 region has 11 residues. V lost 6 bases to trimming and J lost 7 bases, with 13 bases between them. The CDR3 sequence: CSVISSGEQYF. The CDR3, as DNA: TGCAGCGTGATCAGCTCGGGTGAGCAGTACTTC.

This clonotype was detected a few times. The CDR3 region has the DNA TGTGCCAGCAGCGTAGGTACAGAAACCACTGAAGCTTTCTTT. This encodes CASSVGTETTEAFF. The chain has TRBV9 and TRBJ1-1; D call uncertain. The CDR3 extends over 14 amino acids. CDR1 is SGDLS and CDR2 is YYNGEE in the germline V gene. V lost 0 bases and J 4 bases, leaving 10 bases between the germline ends. Together with reference TRBV9 and TRBJ1-1, the CDR3 gives the full variable domain: DSGVTQTPKHLITATGQRVTLRCSPRSGDLSVYWYQQSLDQGLQFLIQYYNGEERAKGNILERFSAQQFPDLHSELNLSSLELGDSALYFCASSVGTETTEAFFGQGTRLTVV.

This rearrangement joins TRBV29-1 to TRBJ2-7; TRBD1 matches at 7 bases. V dropped 6 bases and J dropped 3; count of bases not matched to a gene: 8. This CDR3 region has 13 residues. Germline assignment: CDR1 SQVTM and CDR2 ANQGSEA. The CDR3 sequence is CSVLTGFSYEQYF. The DNA of the CDR3 is TGCAGCGTCCTGACAGGGTTCAGCTACGAGCAGTACTTC.

This chain links TRBV12-3 or TRBV12-4 with TRBJ1-4; D remains unclear. Trimming took 3 bases from V and 5 from J, leaving 10 bases between them. CDR3 length: 14 amino acids. CDR3 region: CASSLSQENEKLFF. The CDR3 DNA reads TGTGCCAGCAGTTTGAGTCAGGAGAATGAAAAACTGTTTTTT.

About this clonotype: This may be a read error: a much more frequent sequence differs by one nucleotide. As DNA, the CDR3 is TGTGCCAGCAGCCCGAGCTGGAACTACGAGCAGTACTTC. This sequence encodes CASSPSWNYEQYF. The gene calls are TRBV7-2 and TRBJ2-1; the D is unclear. TRBJ2-7 explains the end of the DNA better; the J call may be wrong. This CDR3 has 13 amino acids. The germline gives CDR1 SGHTA, CDR2 FQGNSA.

Worth noting for this clonotype: A single base separates this from a much larger clone, so it may be a read error. The V call is TRBV7-9, the J call TRBJ1-3; D is unclear. CDR1 is SEHNR, CDR2 FQNEAQ, per germline (reference sequence). This CDR3 is 15 amino acids long. Trimming took off 2 bases at V and 3 bases at J, with 11 bases between the two ends. The CDR3 nucleotides read TGTGCCAGCAGCTTACTGGAGTATAGTGGAAACACCATATATTTT. Residues: CASSLLEYSGNTIYF. The entire variable domain, with the rest obtained from reference TRBV7-9 and TRBJ1-3, is as follows: DTGVSQNPRHKITKRGQNVTFRCDPISEHNRLYWYRQTLGQGPEFLTYFQNEAQLEKSRLLSDRFSAERPKGSFSTLEIQRTEQGDSAMYLCASSLLEYSGNTIYFGEGSWLTVV.

This clonotype was observed a few times. The chain recombines TRBV7-2 with TRBJ2-5; D is unclear. V shed 3 bases and J shed 5 bases, with 19 bases lying between them. The length of the CDR3 is 16 residues. Germline values: CDR1 SGHTA, CDR2 FQGNSA. CDR3 amino acids: CASSFLKTHGLETQYF. In nucleotides, the CDR3 is TGTGCCAGCAGCTTTCTTAAAACACACGGCTTGGAGACCCAGTACTTC.

About this clonotype: The junction and the germline gene differ at one end; a read error may be behind it. The chain uses TRBV7-4 and TRBJ2-2, with TRBD2 as a possible D gene (7 bases). This CDR3 contains 18 residues. Germline-derived CDR1 and CDR2 are SGHVT and SQSDAQ. The CDR3 loop is CASSLGGGFPFGAGELFF. DNA of the CDR3: TGCGCCAGCAGCCTAGGGGGAGGGTTCCCTTTTGGGGCCGGGGAGCTGTTTTTT.

As concerns this clonotype: Because the CDR3 is missing its conserved closing phenylalanine or tryptophan, this is likely a read error. The chain carries TRBV4-3 and TRBJ1-5, with no clear D. From germline, CDR1 is LGHNA and CDR2 YSLEER. V was shortened by 1 base and J by 1 base, with 5 bases between the two germline ends. The CDR3 is made up of 14 amino acids. The CDR3 sequence is CASSQVGSNQPQHL. CDR3 coding DNA: TGCGCCAGCAGCCAAGTGGGAAGCAATCAGCCCCAGCATCTT.

This clonotype was seen only a few times. V is TRBV12-3 or TRBV12-4 and J is TRBJ2-7; 8 nucleotides agree with TRBD2. V gave up 3 bases and J gave up 4 bases; unmatched junction bases: 8. CDR3 length: 15 amino acids. This CDR3 reads CASSFPSGRGYEQYF. The DNA for the CDR3 is TGTGCCAGCAGTTTCCCCAGCGGGAGAGGGTACGAGCAGTACTTC.

This clonotype has a handful of counts. A junction end diverges from the germline sequence, so it may reflect a read error. The V and J genes are TRBV10-3 and TRBJ1-3; weak D call: TRBD1 (6 bases). Germline-derived CDR1 and CDR2 are ENHRY and SYGVKD. This CDR3 contains 16 residues. CDR3 coding DNA: TGTGCCAGCAGTTACCTGGGACACGACTCTGGAAACACCATATATTTT. It yields the protein CASSYLGHDSGNTIYF.

This clonotype was found many times. The chain has TRBV29-1 and TRBJ2-5; 7 positions match TRBD2. CDR3 length equals 14 residues. The J segment lost 4 bases and the V segment lost 8 bases, leaving 13 bases of the junction unmatched. Germline V gene lookup returns CDR1 SQVTM and CDR2 ANQGSEA. This chain's CDR3 is CSTGGPQNGETQYF. For the CDR3, the DNA is TGCAGCACGGGGGGACCTCAAAACGGAGAGACCCAGTACTTC.

The sample holds one count of this clonotype. The chain is built from TRBV2 and TRBJ1-1, with no clear D. Per the germline V gene, CDR1 is SNHLY and CDR2 is FYNNEI. CDR3 size: 18 residues. V gave up 6 bases and J gave up 3 bases, with 26 bases separating them. The CDR3, as DNA: TGTGCCAGCAGAGAATTTCCCGGCGCCGAGATAGCGGACACTGAAGCTTTCTTT. Amino acids: CASREFPGAEIADTEAFF.

This clonotype occurred many times. The CDR3 sequence is CATSGGRYGYTF. For the CDR3, the DNA is TGTGCCACCAGTGGCGGTAGATATGGCTACACCTTC. V and J are TRBV24-1 and TRBJ1-2; D is unclear. CDR1 and CDR2 (germline): KGHDR, SFDVKD. There are 12 residues in the CDR3. V dropped 5 bases and J dropped 5 bases, with 8 bases sitting between them.